This record looks at one T cell receptor beta chain sequence and its context. Clinical histories supplied by participants themselves formed the basis of cohort assignment. This entry belongs to a study of blood T cell repertoires in COVID-19. In the study overall: Specimens from acute and convalescent COVID-19 originated in the United States, Italy and Spain. T cells, B-cell-depleted T cells, or PBMCs supplied cDNA or gDNA.

Repertoires were generated with immunoSEQ multiplex PCR, while TCRdb's copy carries only in-frame clones and drops some. Counted here are approximately 250,000 clones, almost 85% occurring once; the ten biggest clones make up approximately 8.6%. The TCR originated in a woman between 50 and 59 years old with acute COVID-19. Material: PBMCs or T cells enriched from blood (not recorded which).

DNA for the CDR3: TGTGCCAGCAGTTACTACGGGCAGGGAATGAACACTGAAGCTTTCTTT. Translation gives CASSYYGQGMNTEAFF. V is TRBV6-2 or TRBV6-3 and J is TRBJ1-1; D might be TRBD1 (5 bases). The CDR3 consists of 16 residues. From germline, CDR1 is MNHEY and CDR2 SVGEGT. Trimming stripped 1 base from V and 0 bases from J, with 12 bases between.